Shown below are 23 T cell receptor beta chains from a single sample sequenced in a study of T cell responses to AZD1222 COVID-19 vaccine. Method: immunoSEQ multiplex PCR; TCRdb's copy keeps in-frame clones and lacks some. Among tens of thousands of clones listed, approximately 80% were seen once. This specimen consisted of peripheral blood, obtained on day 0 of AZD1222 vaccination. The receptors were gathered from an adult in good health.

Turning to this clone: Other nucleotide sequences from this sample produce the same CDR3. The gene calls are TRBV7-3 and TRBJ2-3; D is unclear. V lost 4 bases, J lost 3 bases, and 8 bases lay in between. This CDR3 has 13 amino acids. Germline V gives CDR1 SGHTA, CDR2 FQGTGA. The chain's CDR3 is CASSSPATDTQYF. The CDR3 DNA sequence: TGTGCCAGCAGCTCGCCCGCTACAGATACGCAGTATTTT.

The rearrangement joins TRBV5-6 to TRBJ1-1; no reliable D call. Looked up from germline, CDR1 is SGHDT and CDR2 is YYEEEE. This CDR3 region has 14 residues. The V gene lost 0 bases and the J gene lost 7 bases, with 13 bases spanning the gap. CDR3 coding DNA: TGTGCCAGCAGCTTGGGCCCGTCGACGCGTGAAGCTTTCTTT. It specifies CASSLGPSTREAFF. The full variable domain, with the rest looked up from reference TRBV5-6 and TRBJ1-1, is DAGVTQSPTHLIKTRGQQVTLRCSPKSGHDTVSWYQQALGQGPQFIFQYYEEEERQRGNFPDRFSGHQFPNYSSELNVNALLLGDSALYLCASSLGPSTREAFFGQGTRLTVV.

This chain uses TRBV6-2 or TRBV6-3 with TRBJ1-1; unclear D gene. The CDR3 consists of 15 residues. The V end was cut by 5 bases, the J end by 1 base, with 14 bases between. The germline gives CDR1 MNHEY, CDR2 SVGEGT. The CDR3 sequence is CASSRIITANTEAFF. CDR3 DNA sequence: TGTGCCAGCAGTCGTATTATAACAGCGAACACTGAAGCTTTCTTT.

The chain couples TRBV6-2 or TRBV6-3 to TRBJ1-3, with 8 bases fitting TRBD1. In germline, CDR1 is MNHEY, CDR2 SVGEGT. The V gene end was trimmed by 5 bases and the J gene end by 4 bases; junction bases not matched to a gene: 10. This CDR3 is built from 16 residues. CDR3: CASSQRTGRRGNTIYF. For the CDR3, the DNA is TGTGCCAGCAGTCAACGGACAGGGAGGAGAGGAAACACCATATATTTT.

CDR3 in DNA: TGTGCTAGTGGTTCGGGCGACAGCCTAGAGACCCAGTACTTC. It encodes CASGSGDSLETQYF. The chain carries TRBV12-5 and TRBJ2-5, with D perhaps TRBD1 (5 bases). The germline V and J ends were trimmed by 4 bases and 4 bases, with 13 bases remaining between them. The V gene's germline CDR1 is LGHNT and CDR2 FRNRAP. The CDR3 is made up of 14 amino acids.

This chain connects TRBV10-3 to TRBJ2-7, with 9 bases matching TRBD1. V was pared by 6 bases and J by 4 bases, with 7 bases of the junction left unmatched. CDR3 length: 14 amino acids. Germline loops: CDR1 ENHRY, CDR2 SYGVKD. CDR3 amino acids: CAIREGTGRYEQYF. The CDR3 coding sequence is TGTGCCATCAGAGAGGGGACAGGGAGGTACGAGCAGTACTTC.

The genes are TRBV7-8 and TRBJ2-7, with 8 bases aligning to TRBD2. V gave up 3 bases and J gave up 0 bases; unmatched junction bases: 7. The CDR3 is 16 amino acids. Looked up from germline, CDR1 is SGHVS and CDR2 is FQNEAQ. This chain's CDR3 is CASSLWRGRSSYEQYF. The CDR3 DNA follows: TGTGCCAGCAGCTTGTGGCGCGGGAGGAGCTCCTACGAGCAGTACTTC.

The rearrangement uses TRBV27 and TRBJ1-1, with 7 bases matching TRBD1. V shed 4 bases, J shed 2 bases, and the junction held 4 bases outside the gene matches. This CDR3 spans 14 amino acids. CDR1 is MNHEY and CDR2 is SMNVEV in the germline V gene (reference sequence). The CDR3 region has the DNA TGTGCCAGCAGTTACAGGGGAAGTAACACTGAAGCTTTCTTT. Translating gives CASSYRGSNTEAFF.

This CDR3 reads CASSPDVPSGNTIYF. The CDR3 DNA follows: TGTGCCAGCAGTCCGGACGTTCCCTCTGGAAACACCATATATTTT. The chain uses TRBV6-5 and TRBJ1-3; D gene uncertain. The V gene's germline CDR1 is MNHEY and CDR2 SVGAGI. Trimming cost V 5 bases and J 0 bases, with 11 bases left between them. The CDR3 extends over 15 amino acids.

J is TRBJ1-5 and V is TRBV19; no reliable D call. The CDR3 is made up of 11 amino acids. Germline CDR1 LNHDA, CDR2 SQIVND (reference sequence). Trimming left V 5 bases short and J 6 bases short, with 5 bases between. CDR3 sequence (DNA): TGTGCCAGTAGTGATAGTCAGCCCCAGCATTTT. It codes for CASSDSQPQHF.

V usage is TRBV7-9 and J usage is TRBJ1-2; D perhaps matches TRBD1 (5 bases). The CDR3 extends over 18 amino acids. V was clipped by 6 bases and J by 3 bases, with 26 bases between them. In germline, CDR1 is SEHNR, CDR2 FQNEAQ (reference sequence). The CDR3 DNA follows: TGTGCCAGCAGGCAAGCTGGGGACCCGATCTCGTTGGACTATGGCTACACCTTC. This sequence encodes CASRQAGDPISLDYGYTF.

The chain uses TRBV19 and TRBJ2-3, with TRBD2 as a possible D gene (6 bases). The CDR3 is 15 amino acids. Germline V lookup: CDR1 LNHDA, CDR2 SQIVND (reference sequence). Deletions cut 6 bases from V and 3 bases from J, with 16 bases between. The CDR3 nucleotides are TGTGCCAGTAGGGGGGGATCAGTTTGGACAGATACGCAGTATTTT. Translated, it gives CASRGGSVWTDTQYF.

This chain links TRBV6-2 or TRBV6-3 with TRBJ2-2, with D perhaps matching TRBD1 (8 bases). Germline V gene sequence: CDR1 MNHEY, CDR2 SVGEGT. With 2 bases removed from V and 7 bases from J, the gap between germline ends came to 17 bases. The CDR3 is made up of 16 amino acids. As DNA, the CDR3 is TGTGCCAGCAGTTACCGCAGGACAGGGAGGGGCGGGGAGCTGTTTTTT. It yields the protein CASSYRRTGRGGELFF.

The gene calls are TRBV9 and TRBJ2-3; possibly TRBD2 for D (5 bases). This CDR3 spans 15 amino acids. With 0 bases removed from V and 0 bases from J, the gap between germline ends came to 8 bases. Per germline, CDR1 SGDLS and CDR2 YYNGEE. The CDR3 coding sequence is TGTGCCAGCAGCGTAGCAGGCGGGAGCACAGATACGCAGTATTTT. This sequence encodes CASSVAGGSTDTQYF.

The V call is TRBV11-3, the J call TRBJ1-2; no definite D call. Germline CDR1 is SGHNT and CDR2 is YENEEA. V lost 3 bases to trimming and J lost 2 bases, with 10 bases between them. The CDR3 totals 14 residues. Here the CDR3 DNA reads TGTGCCAGCAGCTTCCAAGGGCCAAACTATGGCTACACCTTC. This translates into CASSFQGPNYGYTF.

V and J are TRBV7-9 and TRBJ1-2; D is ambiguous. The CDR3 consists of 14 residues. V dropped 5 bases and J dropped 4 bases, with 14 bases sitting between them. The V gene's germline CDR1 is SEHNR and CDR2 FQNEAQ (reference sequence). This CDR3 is CASSPTFYFYGYTF. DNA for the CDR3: TGTGCCAGCAGCCCTACTTTCTACTTCTATGGCTACACCTTC. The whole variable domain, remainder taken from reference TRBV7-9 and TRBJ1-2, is DTGVSQNPRHKITKRGQNVTFRCDPISEHNRLYWYRQTLGQGPEFLTYFQNEAQLEKSRLLSDRFSAERPKGSFSTLEIQRTEQGDSAMYLCASSPTFYFYGYTFGSGTRLTVV.

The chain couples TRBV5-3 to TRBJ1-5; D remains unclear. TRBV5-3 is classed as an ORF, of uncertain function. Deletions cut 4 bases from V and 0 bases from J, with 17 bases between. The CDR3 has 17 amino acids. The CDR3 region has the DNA TGTGCCAGAAGCCCCTGGACGGCCCCGTATAGCAATCAGCCCCAGCATTTT. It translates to CARSPWTAPYSNQPQHF.

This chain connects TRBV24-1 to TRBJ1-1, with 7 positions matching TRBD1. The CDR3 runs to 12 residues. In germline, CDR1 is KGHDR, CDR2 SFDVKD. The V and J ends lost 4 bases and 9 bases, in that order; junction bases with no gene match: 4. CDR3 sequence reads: CATSDGGQQAFF. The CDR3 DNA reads TGTGCCACCAGTGACGGGGGACAGCAAGCTTTCTTT.

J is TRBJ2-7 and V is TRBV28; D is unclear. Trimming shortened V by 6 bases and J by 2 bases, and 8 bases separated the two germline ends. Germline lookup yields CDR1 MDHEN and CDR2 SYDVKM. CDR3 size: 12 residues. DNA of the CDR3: TGTGCCAGCAGCCGTGGGACCTACGAGCAGTACTTC. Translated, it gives CASSRGTYEQYF.

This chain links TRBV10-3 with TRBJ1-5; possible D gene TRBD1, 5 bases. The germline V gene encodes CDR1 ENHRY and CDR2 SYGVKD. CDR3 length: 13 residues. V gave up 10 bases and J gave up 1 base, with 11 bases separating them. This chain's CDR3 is CASGTFSNQPQHF. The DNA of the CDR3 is TGTGCCAGCGGGACTTTCAGCAATCAGCCCCAGCATTTT.

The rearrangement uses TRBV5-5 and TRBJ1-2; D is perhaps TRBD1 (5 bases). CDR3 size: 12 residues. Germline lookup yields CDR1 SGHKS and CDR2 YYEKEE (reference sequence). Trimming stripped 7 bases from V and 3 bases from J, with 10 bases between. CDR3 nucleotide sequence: TGTGCCAGCCGACAGATCGACTATGGCTACACCTTC. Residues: CASRQIDYGYTF.

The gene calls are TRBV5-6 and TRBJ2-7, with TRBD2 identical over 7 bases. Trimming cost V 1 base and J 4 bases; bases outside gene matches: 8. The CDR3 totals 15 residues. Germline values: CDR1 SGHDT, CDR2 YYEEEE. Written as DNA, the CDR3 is TGTGCCAGCAGCTTGTTGGCAAGCGGGACTTACGAGCAGTACTTC. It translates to CASSLLASGTYEQYF.

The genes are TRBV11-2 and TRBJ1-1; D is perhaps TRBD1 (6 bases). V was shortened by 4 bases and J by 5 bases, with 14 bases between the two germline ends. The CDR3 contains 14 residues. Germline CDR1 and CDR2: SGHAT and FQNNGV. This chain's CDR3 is CASSSQGGGTEAFF. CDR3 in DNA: TGTGCCAGCAGCTCACAGGGAGGAGGTACTGAAGCTTTCTTT.